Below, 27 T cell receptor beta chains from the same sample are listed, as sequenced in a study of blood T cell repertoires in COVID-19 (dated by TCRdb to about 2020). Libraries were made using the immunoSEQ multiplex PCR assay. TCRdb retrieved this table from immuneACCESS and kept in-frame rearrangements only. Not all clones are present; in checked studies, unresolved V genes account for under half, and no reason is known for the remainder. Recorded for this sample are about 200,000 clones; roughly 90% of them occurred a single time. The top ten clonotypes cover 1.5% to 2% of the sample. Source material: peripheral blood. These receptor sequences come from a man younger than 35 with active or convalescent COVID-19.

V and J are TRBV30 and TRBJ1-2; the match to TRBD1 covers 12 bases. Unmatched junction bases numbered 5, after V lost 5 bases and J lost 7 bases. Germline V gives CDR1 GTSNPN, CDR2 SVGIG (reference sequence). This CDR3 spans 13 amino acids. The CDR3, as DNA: TGTGCCTGGGGGACAGGGGGCGGTCTTGGCTACACCTTC. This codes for CAWGTGGGLGYTF.

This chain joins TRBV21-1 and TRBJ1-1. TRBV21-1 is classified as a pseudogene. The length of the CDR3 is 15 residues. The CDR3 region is CASSERRILNTEAFF. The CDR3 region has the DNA TGTGCCAGCAGCGAGAGGAGGATTCTAAACACTGAAGCTTTCTTT.

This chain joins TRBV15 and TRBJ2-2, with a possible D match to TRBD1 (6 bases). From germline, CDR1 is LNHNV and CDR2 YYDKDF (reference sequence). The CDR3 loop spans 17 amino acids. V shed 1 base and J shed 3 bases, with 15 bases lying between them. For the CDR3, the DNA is TGTGCCACCAGCAGAGCGTCCCAGGGGTCCTACACCGGGGAGCTGTTTTTT. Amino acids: CATSRASQGSYTGELFF.

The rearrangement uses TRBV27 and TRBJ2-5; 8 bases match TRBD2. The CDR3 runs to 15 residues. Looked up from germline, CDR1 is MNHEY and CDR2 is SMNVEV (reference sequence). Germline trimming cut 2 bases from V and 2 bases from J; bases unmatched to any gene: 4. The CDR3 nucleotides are TGTGCCAGCAGTTTACTGGCTAGCGGGCAAGAGACCCAGTACTTC. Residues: CASSLLASGQETQYF.

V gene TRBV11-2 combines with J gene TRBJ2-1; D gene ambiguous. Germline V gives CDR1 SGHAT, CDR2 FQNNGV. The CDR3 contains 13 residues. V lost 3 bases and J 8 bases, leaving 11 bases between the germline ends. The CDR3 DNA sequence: TGTGCCAGCAGCTTTGGTACTCTCCATGAGCAGTTCTTC. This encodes CASSFGTLHEQFF. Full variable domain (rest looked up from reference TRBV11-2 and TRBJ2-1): EAGVAQSPRYKIIEKRQSVAFWCNPISGHATLYWYQQILGQGPKLLIQFQNNGVVDDSQLPKDRFSAERLKGVDSTLKIQPAKLEDSAVYLCASSFGTLHEQFFGPGTRLTVL.

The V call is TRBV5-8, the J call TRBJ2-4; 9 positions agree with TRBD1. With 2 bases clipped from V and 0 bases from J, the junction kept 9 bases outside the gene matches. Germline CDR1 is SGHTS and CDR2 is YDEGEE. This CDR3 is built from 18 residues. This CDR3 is CASSFQQGARRAKNIQYF. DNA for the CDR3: TGTGCCAGCAGCTTTCAACAGGGGGCGCGAAGAGCCAAAAACATTCAGTACTTC. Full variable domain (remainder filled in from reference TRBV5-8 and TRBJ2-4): EAGVTQSPTHLIKTRGQQATLRCSPISGHTSVYWYQQALGLGLQFLLWYDEGEERNRGNFPPRFSGRQFPNYSSELNVNALELEDSALYLCASSFQQGARRAKNIQYFGAGTRLSVL.

CDR3 sequence (DNA): TGTGCCAGCAGCGTAGAGGGGGTTGGCTCACCCCTCCACTTT. Its translation: CASSVEGVGSPLHF. The gene calls are TRBV9 and TRBJ1-6, with D possibly TRBD1 on 6 matching bases. CDR1 is SGDLS and CDR2 is YYNGEE in the germline V gene. V was trimmed by 0 bases and J by 10 bases, leaving 11 bases between them. The CDR3 consists of 14 residues.

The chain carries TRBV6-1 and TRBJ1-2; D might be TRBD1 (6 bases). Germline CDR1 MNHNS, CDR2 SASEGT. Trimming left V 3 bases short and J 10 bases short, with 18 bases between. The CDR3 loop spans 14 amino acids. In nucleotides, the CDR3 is TGTGCCAGCAGTGATATTGGGACAAGGTTTGACTACACCTTC. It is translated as CASSDIGTRFDYTF.

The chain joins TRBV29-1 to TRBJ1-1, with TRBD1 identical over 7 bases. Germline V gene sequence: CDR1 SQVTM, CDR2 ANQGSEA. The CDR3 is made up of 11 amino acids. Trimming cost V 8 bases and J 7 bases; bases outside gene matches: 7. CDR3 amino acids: CSIGTASEAFF. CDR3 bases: TGCAGCATTGGGACAGCTAGTGAAGCTTTCTTT.

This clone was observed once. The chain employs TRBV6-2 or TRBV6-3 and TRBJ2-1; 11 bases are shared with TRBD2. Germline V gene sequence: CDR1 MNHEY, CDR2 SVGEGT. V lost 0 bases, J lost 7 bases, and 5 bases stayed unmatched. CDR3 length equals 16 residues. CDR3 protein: CASSYSPSGRPNEQFF. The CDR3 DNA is TGTGCCAGCAGTTACTCGCCTAGCGGGAGGCCGAATGAGCAGTTCTTC.

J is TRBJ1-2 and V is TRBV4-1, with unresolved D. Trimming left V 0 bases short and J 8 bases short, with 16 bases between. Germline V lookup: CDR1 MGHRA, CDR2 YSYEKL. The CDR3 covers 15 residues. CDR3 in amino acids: CASSQDPVGRPGYTF. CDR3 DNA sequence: TGCGCCAGCAGCCAAGATCCAGTTGGCAGGCCCGGCTACACCTTC.

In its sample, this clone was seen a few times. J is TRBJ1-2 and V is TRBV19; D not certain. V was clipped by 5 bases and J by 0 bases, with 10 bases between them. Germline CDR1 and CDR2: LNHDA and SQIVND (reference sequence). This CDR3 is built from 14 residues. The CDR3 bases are TGTGCCAGTAGTTCCGAGATAGCTAACTATGGCTACACCTTC. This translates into CASSSEIANYGYTF.

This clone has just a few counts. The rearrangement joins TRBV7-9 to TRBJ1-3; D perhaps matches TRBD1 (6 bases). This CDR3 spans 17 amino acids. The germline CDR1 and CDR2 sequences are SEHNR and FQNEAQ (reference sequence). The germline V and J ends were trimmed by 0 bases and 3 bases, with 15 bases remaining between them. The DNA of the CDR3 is TGTGCCAGCAGCTTAGCTCCAGGGGAATTAGATGGAAACACCATATATTTT. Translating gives CASSLAPGELDGNTIYF.

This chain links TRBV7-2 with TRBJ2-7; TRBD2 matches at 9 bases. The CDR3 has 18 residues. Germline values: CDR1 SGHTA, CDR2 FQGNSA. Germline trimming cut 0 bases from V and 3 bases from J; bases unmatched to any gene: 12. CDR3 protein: CASSLAPSGMHKRYEQYF. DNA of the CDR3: TGTGCCAGCAGCTTAGCGCCTAGCGGGATGCATAAGCGCTACGAGCAGTACTTC.

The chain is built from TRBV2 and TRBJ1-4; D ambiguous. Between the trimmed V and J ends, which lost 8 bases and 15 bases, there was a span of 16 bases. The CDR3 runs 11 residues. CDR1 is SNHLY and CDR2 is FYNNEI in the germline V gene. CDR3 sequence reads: CASGVRERVFF. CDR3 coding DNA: TGTGCCAGCGGGGTGAGGGAAAGAGTGTTTTTT.

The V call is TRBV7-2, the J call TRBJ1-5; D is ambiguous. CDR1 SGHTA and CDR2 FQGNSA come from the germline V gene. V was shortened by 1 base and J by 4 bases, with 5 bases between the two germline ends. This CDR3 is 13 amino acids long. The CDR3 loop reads CASSLERNQPQHF. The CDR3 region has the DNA TGTGCCAGCAGCTTAGAGCGGAATCAGCCCCAGCATTTT. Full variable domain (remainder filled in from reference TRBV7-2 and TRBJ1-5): GAGVSQSPSNKVTEKGKDVELRCDPISGHTALYWYRQSLGQGLEFLIYFQGNSAPDKSGLPSDRFSAERTGGSVSTLTIQRTQQEDSAVYLCASSLERNQPQHFGDGTRLSIL.

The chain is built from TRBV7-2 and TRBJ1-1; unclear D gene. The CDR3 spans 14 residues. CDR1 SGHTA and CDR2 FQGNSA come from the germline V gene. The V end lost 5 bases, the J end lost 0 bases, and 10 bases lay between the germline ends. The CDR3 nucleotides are TGTGCCAGCAGCCAAGCGGAAGTGAACACTGAAGCTTTCTTT. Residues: CASSQAEVNTEAFF.

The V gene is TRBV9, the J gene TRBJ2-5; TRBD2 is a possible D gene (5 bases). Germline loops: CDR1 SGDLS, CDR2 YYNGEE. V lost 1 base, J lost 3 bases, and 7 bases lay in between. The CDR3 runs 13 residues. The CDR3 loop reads CASSVTGKETQYF. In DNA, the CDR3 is TGTGCCAGCAGCGTAACGGGGAAAGAGACCCAGTACTTC.

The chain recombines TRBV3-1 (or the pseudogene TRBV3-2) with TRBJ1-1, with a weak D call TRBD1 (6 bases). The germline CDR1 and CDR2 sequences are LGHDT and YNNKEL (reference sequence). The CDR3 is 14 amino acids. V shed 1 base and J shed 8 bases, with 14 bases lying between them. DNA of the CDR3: TGTGCCAGCAGCCAAGGAAAGGGGACACGGGAAGCTTTCTTT. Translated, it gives CASSQGKGTREAFF.

The CDR3 reads CASSYRGPDGYTF. In DNA form, the CDR3 reads TGTGCCAGTTCTTACAGGGGGCCTGATGGCTACACCTTC. V is TRBV12-3 or TRBV12-4 and J is TRBJ1-2; TRBD1 agrees at 9 bases. The CDR3 length is 13 residues. V lost 9 bases to trimming and J lost 6 bases; unmatched junction nucleotides: 8.

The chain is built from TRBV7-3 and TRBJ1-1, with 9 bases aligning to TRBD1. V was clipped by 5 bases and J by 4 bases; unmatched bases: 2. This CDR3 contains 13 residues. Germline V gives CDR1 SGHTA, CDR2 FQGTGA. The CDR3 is CASSVQGATEAFF. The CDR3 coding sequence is TGTGCCAGCAGCGTACAGGGGGCCACTGAAGCTTTCTTT.

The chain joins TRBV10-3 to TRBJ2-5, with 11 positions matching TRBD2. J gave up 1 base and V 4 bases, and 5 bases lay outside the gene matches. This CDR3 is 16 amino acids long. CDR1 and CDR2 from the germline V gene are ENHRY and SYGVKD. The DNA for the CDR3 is TGTGCCATCAGTGTCGCACTAGCGGGGGCCCAAGAGACCCAGTACTTC. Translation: CAISVALAGAQETQYF.

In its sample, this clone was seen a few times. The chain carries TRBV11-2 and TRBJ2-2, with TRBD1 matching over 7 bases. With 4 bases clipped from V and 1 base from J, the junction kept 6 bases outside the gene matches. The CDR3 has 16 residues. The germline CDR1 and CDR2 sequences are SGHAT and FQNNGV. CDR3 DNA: TGTGCCAGCAGCTCCCGACAGGGCAGGAACACCGGGGAGCTGTTTTTT. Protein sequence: CASSSRQGRNTGELFF.

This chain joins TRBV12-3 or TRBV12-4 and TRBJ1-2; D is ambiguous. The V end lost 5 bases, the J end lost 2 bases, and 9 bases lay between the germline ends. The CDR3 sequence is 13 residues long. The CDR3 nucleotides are TGTGCCAGCAGTGCACAGAGAAACTATGGCTACACCTTC. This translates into CASSAQRNYGYTF.

The CDR3, as DNA: TGTGCCAGCAGTTCGCCGGGACTAGCGAGTCATACGCAGTATTTT. Protein sequence: CASSSPGLASHTQYF. This chain links TRBV27 with TRBJ2-3; 10 bases align to TRBD2. Trimming cost V 4 bases and J 7 bases; bases outside gene matches: 8. Per the germline V gene, CDR1 is MNHEY and CDR2 is SMNVEV (reference sequence). CDR3 size: 15 residues.

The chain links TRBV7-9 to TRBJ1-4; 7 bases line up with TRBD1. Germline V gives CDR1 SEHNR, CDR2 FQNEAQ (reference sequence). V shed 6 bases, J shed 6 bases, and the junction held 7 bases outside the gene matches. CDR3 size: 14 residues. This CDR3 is CASRTDRVDEKLFF. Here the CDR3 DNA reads TGTGCCAGCAGAACCGACAGGGTCGATGAAAAACTGTTTTTT.

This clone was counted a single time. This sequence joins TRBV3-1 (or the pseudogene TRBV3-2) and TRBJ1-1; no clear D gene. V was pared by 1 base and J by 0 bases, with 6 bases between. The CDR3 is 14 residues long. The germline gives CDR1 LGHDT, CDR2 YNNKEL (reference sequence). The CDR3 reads CASSQVSVNTEAFF. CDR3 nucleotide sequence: TGTGCCAGCAGCCAAGTATCTGTGAACACTGAAGCTTTCTTT.